This passage covers 7 T cell receptor beta chains from one sample sequenced in a study of technical replicates of blood from a handful of donors. Data came from immunoSEQ multiplex PCR; TCRdb stores just in-frame clones and leaves some out. The sample contains some 82,000 clones, approximately 94% of which appear only once. What was sequenced was T cells isolated from PBMCs. These receptors all come from a human donor in good health.

This chain joins TRBV19 and TRBJ2-7; D may be TRBD2 (6 bases). This CDR3 is 13 amino acids long. Trimming removed 7 bases at V and 5 bases at J, with 15 bases between. Germline values: CDR1 LNHDA, CDR2 SQIVND (reference sequence). DNA for the CDR3: TGTGCCAGTACCCAAGCGGGTTCCCACGAGCAGTACTTC. Translating gives CASTQAGSHEQYF.

V gene TRBV6-5 combines with J gene TRBJ2-3; D gene ambiguous. Trimming shortened V by 4 bases and J by 7 bases, and 9 bases separated the two germline ends. The germline gives CDR1 MNHEY, CDR2 SVGAGI. The length of the CDR3 is 12 residues. This chain's CDR3 is CASSSDTYTQYF. For the CDR3, the DNA is TGTGCCAGCAGTTCCGACACTTATACGCAGTATTTT.

The CDR3 nucleotides read TGTGCCAGCAGCGAACAGGGTAGGGAGACCCAGTACTTC. As protein: CASSEQGRETQYF. The gene calls are TRBV5-4 and TRBJ2-5, with D possibly being TRBD1 (6 bases). The V gene lost 4 bases and the J gene lost 5 bases, with 12 bases spanning the gap. The CDR3 is 13 amino acids. CDR1 SGHNT and CDR2 YYREEE come from the germline V gene (reference sequence).

The chain recombines TRBV19 with TRBJ1-2; 8 bases agree with TRBD1. Germline V gives CDR1 LNHDA, CDR2 SQIVND (reference sequence). Losses at the gene ends were 6 bases for V and 5 bases for J; bases not matched to a gene: 8. The CDR3 sequence is 14 residues long. CDR3 coding DNA: TGTGCCAGTAGGATCAGGGGGCAGGGATATGGCTACACCTTC. Encoded protein: CASRIRGQGYGYTF.

The chain joins TRBV7-9 to TRBJ1-2, with 9 bases aligning to TRBD1. J was trimmed by 6 bases and V by 1 base; bases with no gene match: 6. The CDR3 length is 15 residues. The V gene's germline CDR1 is SEHNR and CDR2 FQNEAQ (reference sequence). The CDR3 reads CASSLVQGAIDGYTF. In nucleotides, the CDR3 is TGTGCCAGCAGCTTAGTACAGGGGGCGATTGATGGCTACACCTTC.

This rearrangement joins TRBV9 to TRBJ2-2; 9 bases map to TRBD2. Trimming cost V 3 bases and J 0 bases; bases outside gene matches: 6. The CDR3 runs to 17 residues. From germline, CDR1 is SGDLS and CDR2 YYNGEE. The CDR3 loop is CASSANRLAANTGELFF. The CDR3 bases are TGTGCCAGCAGCGCAAATAGACTAGCGGCGAACACCGGGGAGCTGTTTTTT.

V gene TRBV19 combines with J gene TRBJ1-5; D perhaps matches TRBD1 (6 bases). The CDR3 has 14 residues. Trimming cost V 7 bases and J 4 bases, with 14 bases left between them. CDR1 LNHDA and CDR2 SQIVND come from the germline V gene (reference sequence). The CDR3 DNA sequence: TGTGCCAGTATGGTCGTACAGGGAAATCAGCCCCAGCATTTT. Amino acids: CASMVVQGNQPQHF.